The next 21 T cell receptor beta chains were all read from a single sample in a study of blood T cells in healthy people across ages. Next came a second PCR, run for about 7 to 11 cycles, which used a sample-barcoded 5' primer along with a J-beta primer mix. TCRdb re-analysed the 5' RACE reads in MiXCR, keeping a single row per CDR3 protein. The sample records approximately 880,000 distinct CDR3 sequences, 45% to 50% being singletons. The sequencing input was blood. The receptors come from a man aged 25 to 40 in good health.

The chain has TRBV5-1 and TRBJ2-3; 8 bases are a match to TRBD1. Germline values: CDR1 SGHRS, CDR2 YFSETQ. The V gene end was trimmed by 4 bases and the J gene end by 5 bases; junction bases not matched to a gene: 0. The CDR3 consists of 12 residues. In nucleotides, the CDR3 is TGCGCCAGCAGCGGACAGGGAGATACGCAGTATTTT. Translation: CASSGQGDTQYF.

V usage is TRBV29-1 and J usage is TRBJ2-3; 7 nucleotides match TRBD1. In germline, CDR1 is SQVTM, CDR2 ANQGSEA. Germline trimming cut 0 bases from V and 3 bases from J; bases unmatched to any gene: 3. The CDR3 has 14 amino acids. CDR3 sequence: CSVEDPTGTDTQYF. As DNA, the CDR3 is TGCAGCGTTGAAGACCCGACAGGGACAGATACGCAGTATTTT.

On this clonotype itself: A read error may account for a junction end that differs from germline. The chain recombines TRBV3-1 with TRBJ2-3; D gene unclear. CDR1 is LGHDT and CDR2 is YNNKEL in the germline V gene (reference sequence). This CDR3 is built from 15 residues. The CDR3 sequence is CVSSQVDVSTDTQYF. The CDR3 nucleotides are TGTGTCAGCAGCCAAGTCGACGTTAGCACAGATACGCAGTATTTT.

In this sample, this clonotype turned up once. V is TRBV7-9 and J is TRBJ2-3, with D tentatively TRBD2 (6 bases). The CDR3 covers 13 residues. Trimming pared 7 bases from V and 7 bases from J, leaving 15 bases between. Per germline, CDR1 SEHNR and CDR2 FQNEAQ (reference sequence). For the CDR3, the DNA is TGTGCCAGCACCATGACGGGAGCAAATACGCAGTATTTT. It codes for CASTMTGANTQYF.

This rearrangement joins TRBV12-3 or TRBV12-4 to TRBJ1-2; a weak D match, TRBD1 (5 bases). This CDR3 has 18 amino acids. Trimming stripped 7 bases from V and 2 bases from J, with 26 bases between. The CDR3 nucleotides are TGTGCCAGCACCCCAAGGGGCCAGGGAAGGCATCGAAACTATGGCTACACCTTC. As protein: CASTPRGQGRHRNYGYTF.

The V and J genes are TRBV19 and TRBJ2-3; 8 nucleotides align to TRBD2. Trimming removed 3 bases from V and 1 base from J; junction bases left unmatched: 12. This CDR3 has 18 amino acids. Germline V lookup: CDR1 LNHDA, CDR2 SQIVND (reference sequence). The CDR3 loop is CASSIEISGESGTDTQYF. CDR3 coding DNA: TGTGCCAGTAGTATCGAAATTAGCGGGGAGTCTGGCACAGATACGCAGTATTTT.

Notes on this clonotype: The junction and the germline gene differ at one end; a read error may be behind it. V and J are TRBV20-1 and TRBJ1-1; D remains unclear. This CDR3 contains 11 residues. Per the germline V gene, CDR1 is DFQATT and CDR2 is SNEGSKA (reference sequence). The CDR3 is CSVRRNTEAFF. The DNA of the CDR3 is TGCAGTGTTAGAAGAAACACTGAAGCTTTCTTT.

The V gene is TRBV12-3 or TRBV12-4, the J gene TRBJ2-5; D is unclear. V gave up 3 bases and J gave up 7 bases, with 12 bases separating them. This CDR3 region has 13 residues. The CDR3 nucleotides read TGTGCCAGCAGTTTTGGCAGCTCTCGGACCCAGTACTTC. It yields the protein CASSFGSSRTQYF.

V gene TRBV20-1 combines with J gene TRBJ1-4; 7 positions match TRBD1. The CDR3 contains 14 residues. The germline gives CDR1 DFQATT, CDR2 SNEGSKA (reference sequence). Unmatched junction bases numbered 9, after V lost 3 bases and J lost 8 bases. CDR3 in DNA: TGCAGTGCTAGTCCCCGGGACAGATCAGAAAAACTGTTTTTT. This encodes CSASPRDRSEKLFF.

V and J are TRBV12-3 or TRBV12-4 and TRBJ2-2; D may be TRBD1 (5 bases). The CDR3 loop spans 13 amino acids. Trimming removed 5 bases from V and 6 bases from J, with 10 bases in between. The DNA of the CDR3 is TGTGCCAGCAGTCTTAGACAGCCCGGGGAGCTGTTTTTT. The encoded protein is CASSLRQPGELFF.

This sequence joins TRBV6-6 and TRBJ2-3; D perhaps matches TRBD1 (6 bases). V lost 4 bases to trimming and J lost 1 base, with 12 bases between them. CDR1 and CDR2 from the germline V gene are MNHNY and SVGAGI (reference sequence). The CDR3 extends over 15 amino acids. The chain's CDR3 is CASSSSGDGTDTQYF. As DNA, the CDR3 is TGTGCCAGCAGTTCGTCAGGGGACGGCACAGATACGCAGTATTTT.

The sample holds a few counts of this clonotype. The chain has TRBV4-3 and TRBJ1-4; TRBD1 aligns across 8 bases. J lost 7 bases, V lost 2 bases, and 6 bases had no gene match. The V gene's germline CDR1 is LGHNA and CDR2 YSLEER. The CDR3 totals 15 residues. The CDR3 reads CASSQQQGDGEKLFF. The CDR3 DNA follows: TGCGCCAGCAGCCAACAACAGGGGGACGGTGAAAAACTGTTTTTT.

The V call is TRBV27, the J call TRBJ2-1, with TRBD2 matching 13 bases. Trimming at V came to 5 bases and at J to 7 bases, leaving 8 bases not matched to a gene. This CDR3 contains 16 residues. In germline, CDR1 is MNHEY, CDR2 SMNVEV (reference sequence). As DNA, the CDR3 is TGTGCCAGCAGTGTACTAGCGGGGGGGCCTTTAAATGAGCAGTTCTTC. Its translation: CASSVLAGGPLNEQFF.

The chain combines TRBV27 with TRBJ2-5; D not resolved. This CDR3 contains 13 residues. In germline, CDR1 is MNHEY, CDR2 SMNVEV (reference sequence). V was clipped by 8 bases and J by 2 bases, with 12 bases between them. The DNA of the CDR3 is TGTGCCAGCTCTGACCGAATACAAGAGACCCAGTACTTC. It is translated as CASSDRIQETQYF.

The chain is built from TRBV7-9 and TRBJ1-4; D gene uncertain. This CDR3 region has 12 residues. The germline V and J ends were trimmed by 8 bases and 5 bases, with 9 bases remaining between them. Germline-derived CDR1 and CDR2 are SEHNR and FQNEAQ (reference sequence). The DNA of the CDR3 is TGTGCCAGCTTAGGCGGGAATGAAAAACTGTTTTTT. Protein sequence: CASLGGNEKLFF.

CDR3 protein: CASSYSVLGQGLFEQYF. The DNA for the CDR3 is TGTGCCAGCAGTTACTCAGTCCTGGGACAGGGGCTCTTCGAGCAGTACTTC. V is TRBV6-6 and J is TRBJ2-7, with 10 bases matching TRBD1. Germline V gene sequence: CDR1 MNHNY, CDR2 SVGAGI (reference sequence). The ends lost 0 bases at V and 6 bases at J; junction bases unmatched: 11. CDR3 length equals 17 residues.

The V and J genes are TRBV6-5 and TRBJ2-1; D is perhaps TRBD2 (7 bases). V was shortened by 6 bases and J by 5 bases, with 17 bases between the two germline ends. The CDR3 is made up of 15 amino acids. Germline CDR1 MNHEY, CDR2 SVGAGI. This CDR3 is CASRSRGAGDNEQFF. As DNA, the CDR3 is TGTGCCAGCAGGAGTCGGGGGGCTGGGGACAATGAGCAGTTCTTC.

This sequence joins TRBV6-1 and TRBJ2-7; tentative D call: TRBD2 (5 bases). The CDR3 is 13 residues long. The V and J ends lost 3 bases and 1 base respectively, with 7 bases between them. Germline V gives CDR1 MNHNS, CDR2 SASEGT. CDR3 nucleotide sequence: TGTGCCAGCAGTGATTCGGGGTCCTACGAGCAGTACTTC. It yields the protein CASSDSGSYEQYF.

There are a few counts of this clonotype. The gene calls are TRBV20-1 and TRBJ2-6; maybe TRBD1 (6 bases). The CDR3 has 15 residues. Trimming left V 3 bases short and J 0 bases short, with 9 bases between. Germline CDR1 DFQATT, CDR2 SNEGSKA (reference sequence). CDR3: CSASRGSSGANVLTF. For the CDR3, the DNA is TGCAGTGCTAGCAGGGGATCCTCTGGGGCCAACGTCCTGACTTTC.

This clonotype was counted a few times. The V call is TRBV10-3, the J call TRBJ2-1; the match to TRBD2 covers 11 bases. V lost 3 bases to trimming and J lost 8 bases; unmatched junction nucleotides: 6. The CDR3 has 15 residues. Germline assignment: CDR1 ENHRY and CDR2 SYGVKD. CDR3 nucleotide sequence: TGTGCCATCAGTGATACTAGCGGGAGATTAGATGAGCAGTTCTTC. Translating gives CAISDTSGRLDEQFF.

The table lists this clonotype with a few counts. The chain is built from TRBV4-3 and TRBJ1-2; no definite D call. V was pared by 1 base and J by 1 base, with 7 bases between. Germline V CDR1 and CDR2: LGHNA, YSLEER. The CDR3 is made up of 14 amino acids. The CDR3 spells CASSQAGDNYGYTF. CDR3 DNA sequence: TGCGCCAGCAGCCAAGCTGGTGATAACTATGGCTACACCTTC.